This T cell receptor (beta chain) was captured in a study of OX40 agonist ivuxolimab in advanced cancers. General study points: It was also the case that some nonresponders had low normalized T-cell clonal expansion. At doses 0.1 to 3.0 mg/kg, CD4+ and CD8+ clones expanded. Among the least clonally expanded were partial responders at 0.1-3.0 mg/kg.

On this clone: Its target is not known.

CDR1 and CDR2 from the germline V gene are SGDLS and YYNGEE. This CDR3 is built from 13 residues. V lost 5 bases and J 5 bases, leaving 13 bases between the germline ends. The table came from immunoSEQ multiplex PCR; TCRdb's copy has only in-frame clones and leaves some out. The sample shows some 43,000 clones, roughly 88% of them seen only once. Sampled blood was obtained at baseline, cycle 4 day 1, and cycle 7 day 1. The chain carries TRBV9 and TRBJ1-1; D is perhaps TRBD1 (6 bases). The sequence came from an adult with an advanced solid tumor such as melanoma, head and neck, liver or kidney cancer. Sequencing used CD4+ or CD8+ T cells sorted from blood, obtained in a trial of the OX40 agonist ivuxolimab. CDR3 loop: CASRRGIGTEAFF. The CDR3 DNA is TGTGCCAGCAGAAGGGGGATCGGGACTGAAGCTTTCTTT.